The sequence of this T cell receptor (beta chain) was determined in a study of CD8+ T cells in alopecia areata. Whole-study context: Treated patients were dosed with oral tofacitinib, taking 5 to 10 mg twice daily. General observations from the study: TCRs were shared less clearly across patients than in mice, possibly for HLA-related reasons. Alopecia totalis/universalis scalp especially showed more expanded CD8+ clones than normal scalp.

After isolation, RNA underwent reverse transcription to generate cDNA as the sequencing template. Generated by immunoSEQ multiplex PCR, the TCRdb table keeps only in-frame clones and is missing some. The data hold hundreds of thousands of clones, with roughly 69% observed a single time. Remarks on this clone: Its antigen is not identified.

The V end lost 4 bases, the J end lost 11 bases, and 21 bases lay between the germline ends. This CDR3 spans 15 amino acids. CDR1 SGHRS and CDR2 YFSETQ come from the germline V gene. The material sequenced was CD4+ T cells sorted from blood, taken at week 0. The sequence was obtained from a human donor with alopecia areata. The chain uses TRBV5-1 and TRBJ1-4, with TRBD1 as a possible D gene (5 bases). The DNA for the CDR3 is TGCGCCAGCAGCCCCTCGGAGGGTATGGACACCAAACTGTTTTTT. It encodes CASSPSEGMDTKLFF. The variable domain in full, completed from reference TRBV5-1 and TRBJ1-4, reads KAGVTQTPRYLIKTRGQQVTLSCSPISGHRSVSWYQQTPGQGLQFLFEYFSETQRNKGNFPGRFSGRQFSNSRSEMNVSTLELGDSALYLCASSPSEGMDTKLFFGSGTQLSVL.